This passage covers 30 T cell receptor beta chains from one sample sequenced in a study of early T cells in non-severe SARS-CoV-2 infection. TCRdb redid the calling of the 5' RACE reads with MiXCR, one entry per CDR3 protein. The table includes 25,000 to 30,000 distinct CDR3 sequences, around 4.5% detected once. The sample taken for sequencing was whole blood. These receptors came from an adult who was a healthcare worker with PCR-confirmed SARS-CoV-2 infection or an uninfected control (not recorded which).

Judged by abundance, this clonotype is medium-sized. This sequence joins TRBV20-1 and TRBJ1-4, with D unclear. Germline CDR1 and CDR2: DFQATT and SNEGSKA (reference sequence). Trimming pared 6 bases from V and 5 bases from J, leaving 13 bases between. The CDR3 runs 13 residues. As DNA, the CDR3 is TGCAGTGCCGACATCGGACGGAATGAAAAACTGTTTTTT. This translates into CSADIGRNEKLFF.

At least ten counts were recorded for this clonotype. J is TRBJ1-2 and V is TRBV6-2 or TRBV6-3, with 8 bases lining up with TRBD1. Germline assignment: CDR1 MNHEY and CDR2 SVGEGT. With 5 bases clipped from V and 2 bases from J, the junction kept 4 bases outside the gene matches. The CDR3 spans 14 residues. The CDR3 DNA follows: TGTGCCAGCAGTCACAACAGGGGGAACTATGGCTACACCTTC. Its protein is CASSHNRGNYGYTF.

This clonotype is labeled medium-sized. The rearrangement uses TRBV18 and TRBJ1-1; tentative D call: TRBD1 (5 bases). The V gene's germline CDR1 is KGHSH and CDR2 LQKENI. The CDR3 contains 16 residues. The germline V and J ends were trimmed by 3 bases and 3 bases, with 17 bases remaining between them. CDR3 coding DNA: TGTGCCAGCTCACCGTTACCGCTTCGGGGGGACACTGAAGCTTTCTTT. Encoded protein: CASSPLPLRGDTEAFF.

This clonotype was seen repeatedly, ten times or more. This chain joins TRBV9 and TRBJ2-7; TRBD2 is a possible D gene (5 bases). The V end lost 3 bases, the J end lost 5 bases, and 21 bases lay between the germline ends. Germline CDR1 SGDLS, CDR2 YYNGEE. The CDR3 contains 16 residues. CDR3 nucleotides: TGTGCCAGCAGCGCGACGAAGGATTTTGCGCGGGACGAGCAGTACTTC. Translated: CASSATKDFARDEQYF.

This clonotype has ten or more counts. This chain connects TRBV24-1 to TRBJ2-1, with 11 bases fitting TRBD2. CDR3 size: 15 residues. Germline CDR1 and CDR2: KGHDR and SFDVKD. V lost 5 bases, J lost 8 bases, and 7 bases stayed unmatched. The DNA for the CDR3 is TGTGCCACCAGTGCCCGAGGGACTAGCGGCCATGAGCAGTTCTTC. As protein: CATSARGTSGHEQFF.

The genes are TRBV7-9 and TRBJ2-5; D is possibly TRBD1 (6 bases). The germline gives CDR1 SEHNR, CDR2 FQNEAQ (reference sequence). The CDR3 covers 15 residues. V was trimmed by 4 bases and J by 5 bases, leaving 17 bases between them. The CDR3, as DNA: TGTGCCAGCAGCTCCAAAGGGTATACAGGGGAGACCCAGTACTTC. Its protein is CASSSKGYTGETQYF.

This clonotype is termed large. The rearrangement uses TRBV5-1 and TRBJ2-5; 8 bases map to TRBD2. Unmatched junction bases numbered 6, after V lost 0 bases and J lost 2 bases. Germline V CDR1 and CDR2: SGHRS, YFSETQ. CDR3 length equals 16 residues. CDR3 region: CASSLVKASGQETQYF. The CDR3 DNA reads TGCGCCAGCAGCTTGGTTAAGGCTAGCGGGCAAGAGACCCAGTACTTC.

This clonotype appeared many times. The J gene is TRBJ2-2, the V gene TRBV7-9; weak D call: TRBD1 (6 bases). V was cut by 6 bases and J by 0 bases, with 8 bases left in between. The CDR3 totals 14 residues. Germline V lookup: CDR1 SEHNR, CDR2 FQNEAQ (reference sequence). The CDR3 sequence is CASRRTANTGELFF. In DNA form, the CDR3 reads TGTGCCAGCAGGCGGACAGCGAACACCGGGGAGCTGTTTTTT.

The table lists this clonotype with many counts. The chain employs TRBV19 and TRBJ2-1; 11 bases match TRBD1. The germline CDR1 and CDR2 sequences are LNHDA and SQIVND (reference sequence). The CDR3 is made up of 15 amino acids. V trimming: 3 bases; J trimming: 6 bases; junction bases outside the gene matches: 4. CDR3 sequence reads: CASSIWGQGGNEQFF. DNA for the CDR3: TGTGCCAGTAGTATCTGGGGACAGGGGGGCAATGAGCAGTTCTTC.

This clonotype was seen at least ten times. The J gene is TRBJ1-4, the V gene TRBV29-1, with TRBD1 matching 8 bases. Germline V gives CDR1 SQVTM, CDR2 ANQGSEA. The junction had 4 bases not matched to a gene; V was cut back by 7 bases and J by 3 bases. The CDR3 has 13 residues. The CDR3 DNA follows: TGCAGCGCAATGACAGGGGCTAATGAAAAACTGTTTTTT. It encodes CSAMTGANEKLFF.

This clonotype was seen only a few times. CDR3 bases: TGTGCCAGCAGCGTCGGGACTAGCGTTAACATTCAGTACTTC. Translation gives CASSVGTSVNIQYF. V is TRBV9 and J is TRBJ2-4; 10 bases fit TRBD2. The CDR3 sequence is 14 residues long. Germline-derived CDR1 and CDR2 are SGDLS and YYNGEE. V lost 2 bases, J lost 7 bases, and 3 bases stayed unmatched.

With regard to this clonotype: One end of the junction does not line up with germline, which may come from a read error. The V gene is TRBV12-3 or TRBV12-4, the J gene TRBJ2-1; 7 bases align to TRBD1. The CDR3 spans 15 residues. The CDR3 region is CACSPTGVPYNEQFF. The CDR3 nucleotides are TGTGCCTGCAGTCCTACAGGGGTTCCCTACAATGAGCAGTTCTTC.

This clonotype was seen at least ten times. V and J are TRBV6-2 or TRBV6-3 and TRBJ2-7, with TRBD2 as a possible D gene (5 bases). The CDR3 contains 12 residues. CDR1 is MNHEY, CDR2 SVGEGT, per germline. Between the trimmed V and J ends, which lost 8 bases and 7 bases, there was a span of 15 bases. CDR3 region: CASSRGPGEQYF. The CDR3 region has the DNA TGTGCCAGCTCCCGTGGTCCGGGAGAGCAGTACTTC.

This clonotype was found many times. The CDR3, as DNA: TGTGCCAGCAGCTTAGGCGGAACCTACGAGCAGTACTTC. Its protein is CASSLGGTYEQYF. The chain combines TRBV7-8 with TRBJ2-7; D gene ambiguous. The germline V and J ends were trimmed by 1 base and 2 bases, with 6 bases remaining between them. The CDR3 is 13 residues long. Per the germline V gene, CDR1 is SGHVS and CDR2 is FQNEAQ.

This chain joins TRBV7-2 and TRBJ2-2; 8 bases match TRBD2. Germline V gene sequence: CDR1 SGHTA, CDR2 FQGNSA. This CDR3 comprises 15 residues. V shed 5 bases, J shed 7 bases, and the junction held 9 bases outside the gene matches. In DNA form, the CDR3 reads TGTGCCAGCAGCACCGTAGCGGGAAGGGTCGGGGAGCTGTTTTTT. It yields the protein CASSTVAGRVGELFF.

This clonotype appeared many times. The rearrangement joins TRBV27 to TRBJ1-1; D not resolved. With 3 bases removed from V and 5 bases from J, the gap between germline ends came to 10 bases. Germline V gene lookup returns CDR1 MNHEY and CDR2 SMNVEV (reference sequence). The CDR3 consists of 13 residues. The chain's CDR3 is CASSLVVQTEAFF. As DNA, the CDR3 is TGTGCCAGCAGTTTGGTGGTCCAGACTGAAGCTTTCTTT.

Note on this clonotype: A much larger clone lies a single base off, so this may be a read error. This chain connects TRBV7-2 to TRBJ2-3, with 8 bases fitting TRBD2. Trimming at V came to 5 bases and at J to 2 bases, leaving 9 bases not matched to a gene. CDR3 length: 16 amino acids. CDR1 and CDR2 (germline): SGHTA, FQGNSA. CDR3: CASSTGLVGLTDTQYF. CDR3 DNA sequence: TGTGCCAGCAGCACGGGACTAGTGGGCCTCACAGATACGCAGTATTTT.

This clonotype was picked up many times. V is TRBV5-1 and J is TRBJ2-5; D is perhaps TRBD1 or TRBD2 (5 bases each). The CDR3 length is 15 residues. V was trimmed by 0 bases and J by 4 bases, leaving 13 bases between them. Per the germline V gene, CDR1 is SGHRS and CDR2 is YFSETQ. The chain's CDR3 is CASSLGGTAGETQYF. The DNA for the CDR3 is TGCGCCAGCAGCTTGGGGGGGACCGCTGGAGAGACCCAGTACTTC. Drawing the rest from reference TRBV5-1 and TRBJ2-5, the complete variable domain is KAGVTQTPRYLIKTRGQQVTLSCSPISGHRSVSWYQQTPGQGLQFLFEYFSETQRNKGNFPGRFSGRQFSNSRSEMNVSTLELGDSALYLCASSLGGTAGETQYFGPGTRLLVL.

This clonotype was counted many times. V and J are TRBV7-2 and TRBJ2-7; D might be TRBD2 (7 bases). Per the germline V gene, CDR1 is SGHTA and CDR2 is FQGNSA. The CDR3 runs to 15 residues. Trimming removed 5 bases from V and 3 bases from J, with 17 bases in between. DNA for the CDR3: TGTGCCAGCAGCCTCCAAAGGGGGGGGTACTACGAGCAGTACTTC. Encoded protein: CASSLQRGGYYEQYF.

This sequence joins TRBV28 and TRBJ1-2, with a possible D match to TRBD1 (5 bases). The CDR3 is 13 residues long. Trimming took off 6 bases at V and 7 bases at J, with 15 bases between the two ends. The germline CDR1 and CDR2 sequences are MDHEN and SYDVKM. CDR3 protein: CASSPLWGSGYTF. The CDR3 region has the DNA TGTGCCAGCAGCCCTTTATGGGGGTCTGGCTACACCTTC.

This clonotype was recorded many times. The rearrangement joins TRBV7-9 to TRBJ2-1; 13 bases align to TRBD2. The V and J ends lost 5 bases and 10 bases, in that order; junction bases with no gene match: 11. Germline V gene data show CDR1 as SEHNR and CDR2 as FQNEAQ (reference sequence). This CDR3 has 16 amino acids. CDR3 sequence reads: CASSTTTSGRIDEQFF. In DNA form, the CDR3 reads TGTGCCAGCAGCACGACGACTAGCGGGAGGATCGACGAGCAGTTCTTC.

The table lists this clonotype with many counts. The chain couples TRBV20-1 to TRBJ2-3; the D is unclear. Trimming cost V 5 bases and J 1 base, with 16 bases left between them. The V gene's germline CDR1 is DFQATT and CDR2 SNEGSKA (reference sequence). This CDR3 comprises 15 residues. The CDR3 here is CSAPDRKTGTDTQYF. The CDR3 DNA follows: TGCAGTGCTCCCGACCGGAAAACCGGCACAGATACGCAGTATTTT.

This clonotype has ten or more counts. The genes are TRBV9 and TRBJ1-3; the D gene is possibly TRBD1 (5 bases). The germline V gene encodes CDR1 SGDLS and CDR2 YYNGEE. The CDR3 runs to 17 residues. The V and J ends lost 0 bases and 0 bases respectively, with 13 bases between them. DNA of the CDR3: TGTGCCAGCAGCGTAGGTGGGGGGACTGGCTCTGGAAACACCATATATTTT. Its translation is CASSVGGGTGSGNTIYF.

There are many counts of this clonotype. The chain links TRBV27 to TRBJ2-5, with D possibly being TRBD1 (6 bases). Germline V lookup: CDR1 MNHEY, CDR2 SMNVEV (reference sequence). The CDR3 contains 16 residues. Trimming cost V 5 bases and J 2 bases, with 18 bases left between them. CDR3 nucleotides: TGTGCCAGCAGTCCCCTTTGGGGGCCTGGGCAAGAGACCCAGTACTTC. It codes for CASSPLWGPGQETQYF.

This clonotype was detected a few times. The genes are TRBV19 and TRBJ2-5, with 8 positions matching TRBD2. V was clipped by 4 bases and J by 0 bases; unmatched bases: 7. CDR3 length: 16 residues. Germline lookup yields CDR1 LNHDA and CDR2 SQIVND (reference sequence). The CDR3 sequence: CASSTIQRGYQETQYF. The CDR3 region has the DNA TGTGCCAGTAGTACCATTCAGCGGGGGTACCAAGAGACCCAGTACTTC.

This clonotype was seen ten or more times. The chain is built from TRBV12-3 or TRBV12-4 and TRBJ1-1, with D maybe TRBD1 (6 bases). CDR3 size: 16 residues. V lost 2 bases and J 0 bases, leaving 13 bases between the germline ends. The CDR3 DNA reads TGTGCCAGCAGTTTATCCGGGGGCAACATGAACACTGAAGCTTTCTTT. Translated: CASSLSGGNMNTEAFF.

In its sample, this clonotype was seen many times. CDR3 sequence (DNA): TGTGCCAGCAGCCACCTAGCGGGAGGACCCTACGAGCAGTACTTC. Translated, it gives CASSHLAGGPYEQYF. The chain links TRBV7-2 to TRBJ2-7; TRBD2 aligns across 11 bases. V shed 5 bases, J shed 2 bases, and the junction held 5 bases outside the gene matches. CDR3 length: 15 amino acids. Germline V gives CDR1 SGHTA, CDR2 FQGNSA.

Ten or more counts support this clonotype. The CDR3 sequence is CSLVPLVMTEKLFF. CDR3 DNA sequence: TGCAGCCTTGTCCCGTTGGTGATGACCGAAAAACTGTTTTTT. This sequence joins TRBV20-1 and TRBJ1-4; D is unresolved. The CDR3 spans 14 residues. CDR1 is DFQATT, CDR2 SNEGSKA, per germline (reference sequence).

In this sample, this clonotype turned up many times. The chain links TRBV24-1 to TRBJ1-1, with D possibly being TRBD1 (5 bases). The V end lost 9 bases, the J end lost 2 bases, and 12 bases lay between the germline ends. CDR3 length: 13 amino acids. Germline-derived CDR1 and CDR2 are KGHDR and SFDVKD. Written as DNA, the CDR3 is TGTGCCACCGGATCAAGGGGTAACACTGAAGCTTTCTTT. Its translation is CATGSRGNTEAFF.

The chain recombines TRBV20-1 with TRBJ1-5, with a weak D call TRBD1 (5 bases). The CDR3 contains 15 residues. CDR1 and CDR2 from the germline V gene are DFQATT and SNEGSKA (reference sequence). Trimming took 2 bases from V and 2 from J, leaving 13 bases between them. In DNA form, the CDR3 reads TGCAGTGCTAGACCATCCCGGGGGGGCAATCAGCCCCAGCATTTT. As protein: CSARPSRGGNQPQHF.